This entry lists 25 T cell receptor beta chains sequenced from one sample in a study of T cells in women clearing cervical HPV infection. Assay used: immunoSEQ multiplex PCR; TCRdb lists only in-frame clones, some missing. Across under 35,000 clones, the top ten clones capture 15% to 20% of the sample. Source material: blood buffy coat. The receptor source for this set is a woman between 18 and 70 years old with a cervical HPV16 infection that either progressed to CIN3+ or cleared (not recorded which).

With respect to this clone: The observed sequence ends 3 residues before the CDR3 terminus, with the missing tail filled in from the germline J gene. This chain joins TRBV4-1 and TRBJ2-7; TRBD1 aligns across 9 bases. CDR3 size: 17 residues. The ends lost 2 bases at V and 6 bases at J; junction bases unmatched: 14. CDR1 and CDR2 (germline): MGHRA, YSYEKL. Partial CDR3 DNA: TGCGCCAGCAGCCAAACCCTAACCCCGGGACAGGGTTTCGAG. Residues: CASSQTLTPGQGFE. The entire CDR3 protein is CASSQTLTPGQGFEQYF.

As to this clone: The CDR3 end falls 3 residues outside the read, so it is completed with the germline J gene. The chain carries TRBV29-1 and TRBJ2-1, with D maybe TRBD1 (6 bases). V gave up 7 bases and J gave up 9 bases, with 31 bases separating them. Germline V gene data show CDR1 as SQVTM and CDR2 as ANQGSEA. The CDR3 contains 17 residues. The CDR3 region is CSARRAAGVTRVGEQFF. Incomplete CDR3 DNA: TGCAGCGCCCGACGGGCGGCAGGGGTGACACGAGTGGGTGAG.

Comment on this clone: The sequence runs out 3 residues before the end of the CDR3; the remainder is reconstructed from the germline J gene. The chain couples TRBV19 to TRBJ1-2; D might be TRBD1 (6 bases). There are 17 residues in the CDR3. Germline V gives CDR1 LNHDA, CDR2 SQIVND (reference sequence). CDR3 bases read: TGTGCCAGTAGTATAGGATCTCCGGGGGGCAGGATCTACGAC. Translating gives CASSIGSPGGRIYD. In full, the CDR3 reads CASSIGSPGGRIYDYTF. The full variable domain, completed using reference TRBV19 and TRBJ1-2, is DGGITQSPKYLFRKEGQNVTLSCEQNLNHDAMYWYRQDPGQGLRLIYYSQIVNDFQKGDIAEGYSVSREKKESFPLTVTSAQKNPTAFYLCASSIGSPGGRIYDYTFGSGTRLTVV.

CDR3 bases read: TGTGCCAGCAGTGAACGACTAGCGGGGGGTGGGACG. Translation gives CASSERLAGGGT. The complete CDR3 reads CASSERLAGGGTQYF. The chain uses TRBV6-1 and TRBJ2-3; 13 nucleotides align to TRBD2. The observed sequence ends 3 residues before the CDR3 terminus, with the missing tail filled in from the germline J gene. CDR3 length: 15 amino acids. CDR1 MNHNS and CDR2 SASEGT come from the germline V gene.

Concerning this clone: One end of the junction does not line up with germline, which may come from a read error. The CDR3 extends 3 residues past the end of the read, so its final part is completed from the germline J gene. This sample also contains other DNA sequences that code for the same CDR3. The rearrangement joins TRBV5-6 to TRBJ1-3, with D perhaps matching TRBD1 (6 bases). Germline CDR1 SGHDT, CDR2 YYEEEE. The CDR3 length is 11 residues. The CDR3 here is CASSWRDTIYF. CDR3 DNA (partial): TGTGCCAGCAGCTGGCGGGACACA.

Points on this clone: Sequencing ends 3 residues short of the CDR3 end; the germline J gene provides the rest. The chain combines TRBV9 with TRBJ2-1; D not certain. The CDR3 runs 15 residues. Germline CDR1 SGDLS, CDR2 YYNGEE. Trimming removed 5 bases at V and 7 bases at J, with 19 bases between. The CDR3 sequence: CASSNSAPGLNEQFF. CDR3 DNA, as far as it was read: TGTGCCAGCAGTAATTCAGCCCCAGGTCTTAATGAG.

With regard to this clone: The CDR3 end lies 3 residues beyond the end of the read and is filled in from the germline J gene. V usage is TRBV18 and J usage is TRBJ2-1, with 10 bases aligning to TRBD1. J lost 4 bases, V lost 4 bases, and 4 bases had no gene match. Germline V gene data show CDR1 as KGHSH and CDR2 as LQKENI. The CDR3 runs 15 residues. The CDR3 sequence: CASSHGQGGYNEQFF. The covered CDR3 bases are TGTGCCAGCTCACACGGACAGGGGGGTTACAATGAG.

Here the CDR3 reads CASNTGSANYGYTF. The covered CDR3 bases are TGTGCCAGCAATACAGGGTCCGCCAACTATGGC. The chain carries TRBV2 and TRBJ1-2, with D perhaps matching TRBD1 (6 bases). Sequencing ends 3 residues short of the CDR3 end; the germline J gene provides the rest. Deletions cut 7 bases from V and 2 bases from J, with 14 bases between. Germline V CDR1 and CDR2: SNHLY, FYNNEI. The CDR3 has 14 residues.

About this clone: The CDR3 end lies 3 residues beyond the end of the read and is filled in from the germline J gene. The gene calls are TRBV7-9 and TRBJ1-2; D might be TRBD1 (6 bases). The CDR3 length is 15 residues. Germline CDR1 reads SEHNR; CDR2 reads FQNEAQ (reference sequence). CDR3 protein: CASSLAWRSAGDYTF. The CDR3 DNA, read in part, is TGTGCCAGCAGCTTAGCGTGGCGGTCGGCAGGGGAC.

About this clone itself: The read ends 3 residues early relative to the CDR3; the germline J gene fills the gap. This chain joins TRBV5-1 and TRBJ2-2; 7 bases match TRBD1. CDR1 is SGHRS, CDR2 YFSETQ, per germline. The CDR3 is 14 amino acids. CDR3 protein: CASSQGVGNEKLFF. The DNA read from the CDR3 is TGCGCCAGCAGCCAGGGGGTGGGTAATGAAAAG.

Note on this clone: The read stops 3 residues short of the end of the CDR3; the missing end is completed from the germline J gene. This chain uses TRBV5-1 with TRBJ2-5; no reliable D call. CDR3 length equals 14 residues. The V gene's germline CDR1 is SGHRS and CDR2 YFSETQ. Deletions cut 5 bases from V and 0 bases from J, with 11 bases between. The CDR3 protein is CASSTAGYQETQYF. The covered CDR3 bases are TGCGCCAGCAGTACGGCAGGATACCAAGAGACC.

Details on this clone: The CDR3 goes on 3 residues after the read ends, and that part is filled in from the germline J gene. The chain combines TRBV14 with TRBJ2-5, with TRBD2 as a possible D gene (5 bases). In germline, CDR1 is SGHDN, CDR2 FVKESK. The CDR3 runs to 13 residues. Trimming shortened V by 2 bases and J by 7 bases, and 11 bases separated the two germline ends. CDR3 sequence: CASSQIARGTQYF. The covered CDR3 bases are TGTGCCAGCAGCCAAATTGCCCGGGGGACC.

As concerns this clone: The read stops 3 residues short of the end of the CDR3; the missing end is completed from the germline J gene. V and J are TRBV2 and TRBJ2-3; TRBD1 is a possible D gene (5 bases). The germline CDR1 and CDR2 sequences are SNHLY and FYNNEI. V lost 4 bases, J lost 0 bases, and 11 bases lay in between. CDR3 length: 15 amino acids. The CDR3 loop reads CASSVGETSTDTQYF. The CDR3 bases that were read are TGTGCCAGCAGTGTAGGGGAAACTAGCACAGATACG. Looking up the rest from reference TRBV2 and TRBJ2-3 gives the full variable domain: EPEVTQTPSHQVTQMGQEVILRCVPISNHLYFYWYRQILGQKVEFLVSFYNNEISEKSEIFDDQFSVERPDGSNFTLKIRSTKLEDSAMYFCASSVGETSTDTQYFGPGTRLTVL.

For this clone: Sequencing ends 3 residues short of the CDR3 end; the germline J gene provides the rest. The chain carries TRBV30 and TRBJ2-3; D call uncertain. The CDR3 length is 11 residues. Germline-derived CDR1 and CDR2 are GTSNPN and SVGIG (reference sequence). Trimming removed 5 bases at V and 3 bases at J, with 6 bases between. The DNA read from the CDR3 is TGTGCCTGGGCCGGGACAGATACG. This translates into CAWAGTDT. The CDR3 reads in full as CAWAGTDTQYF.

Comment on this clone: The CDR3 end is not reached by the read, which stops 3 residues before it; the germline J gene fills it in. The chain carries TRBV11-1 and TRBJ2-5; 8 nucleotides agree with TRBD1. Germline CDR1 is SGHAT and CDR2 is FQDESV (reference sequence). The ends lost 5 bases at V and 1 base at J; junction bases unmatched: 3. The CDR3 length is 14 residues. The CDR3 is CASSVGQVQETQYF. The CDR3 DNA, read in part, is TGTGCCAGCAGCGTGGGACAGGTCCAAGAGACC.

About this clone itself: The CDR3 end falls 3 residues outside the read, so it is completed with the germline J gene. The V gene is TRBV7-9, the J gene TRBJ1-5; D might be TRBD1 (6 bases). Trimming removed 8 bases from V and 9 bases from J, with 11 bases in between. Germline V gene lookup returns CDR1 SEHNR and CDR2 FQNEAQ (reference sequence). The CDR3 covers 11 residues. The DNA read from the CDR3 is TGTGCCAGCCCCGGGGGGCGGCCC. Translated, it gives CASPGGRP. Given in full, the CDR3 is CASPGGRPQHF.

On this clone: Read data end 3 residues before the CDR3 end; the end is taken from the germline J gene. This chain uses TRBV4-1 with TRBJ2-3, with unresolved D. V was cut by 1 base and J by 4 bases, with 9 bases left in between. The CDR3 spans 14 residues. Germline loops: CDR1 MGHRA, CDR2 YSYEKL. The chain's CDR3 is CASSQGHPADTQYF. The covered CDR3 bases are TGCGCCAGCAGCCAAGGGCACCCCGCAGATACG.

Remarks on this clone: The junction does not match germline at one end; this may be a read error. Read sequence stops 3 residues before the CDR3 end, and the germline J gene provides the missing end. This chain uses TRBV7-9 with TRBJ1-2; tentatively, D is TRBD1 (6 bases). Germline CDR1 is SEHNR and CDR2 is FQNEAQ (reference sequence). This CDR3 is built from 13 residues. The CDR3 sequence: CPSSTGQSDGYTF. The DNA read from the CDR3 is TGTCCCAGCAGCACCGGACAGAGTGATGGC.

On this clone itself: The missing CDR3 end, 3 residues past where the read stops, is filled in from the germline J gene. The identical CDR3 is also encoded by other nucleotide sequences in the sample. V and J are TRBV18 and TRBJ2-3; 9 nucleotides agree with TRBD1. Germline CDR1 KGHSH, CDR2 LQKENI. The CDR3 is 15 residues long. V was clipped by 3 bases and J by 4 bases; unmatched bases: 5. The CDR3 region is CASSPPGQGSDTQYF. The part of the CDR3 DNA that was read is TGTGCCAGCTCACCGCCGGGACAGGGTTCAGATACG.

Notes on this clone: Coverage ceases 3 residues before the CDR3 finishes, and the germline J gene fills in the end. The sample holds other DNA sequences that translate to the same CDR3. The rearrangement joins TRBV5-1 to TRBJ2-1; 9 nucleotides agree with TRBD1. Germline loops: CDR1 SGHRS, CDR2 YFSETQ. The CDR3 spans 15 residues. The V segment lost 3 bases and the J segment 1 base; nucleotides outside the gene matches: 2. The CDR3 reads CASSSGQGSYNEQFF. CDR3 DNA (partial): TGCGCCAGCAGCTCGGGACAGGGTTCCTACAATGAG.

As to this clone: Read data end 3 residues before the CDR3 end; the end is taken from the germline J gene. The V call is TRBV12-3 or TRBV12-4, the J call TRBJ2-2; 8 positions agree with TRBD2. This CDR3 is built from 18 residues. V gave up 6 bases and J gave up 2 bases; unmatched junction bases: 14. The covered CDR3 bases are TGTGCCAGCAGCACCCTTCGGGTTGCGGGGGGCAACACCGGGGAG. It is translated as CASSTLRVAGGNTGE. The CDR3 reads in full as CASSTLRVAGGNTGELFF.

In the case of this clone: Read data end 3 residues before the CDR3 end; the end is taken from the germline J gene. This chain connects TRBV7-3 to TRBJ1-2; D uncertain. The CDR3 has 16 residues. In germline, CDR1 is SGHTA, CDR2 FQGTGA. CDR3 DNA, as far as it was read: TGTGCCAGCAGCCGTCCCGAGCTAGCGGGAGGTAACGAC. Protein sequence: CASSRPELAGGND. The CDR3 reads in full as CASSRPELAGGNDYTF.

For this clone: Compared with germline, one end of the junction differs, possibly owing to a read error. The CDR3 is CASSYQGTGELFF. CDR3 DNA, as far as it was read: TGTGCTAGCAGCTACCAGGGCACCGGGGAG. The rearrangement uses TRBV7-7 and TRBJ2-2, with D possibly matching TRBD1 (5 bases). The CDR3 end is not reached by the read, which stops 3 residues before it; the germline J gene fills it in. Germline loops: CDR1 SSHAT, CDR2 FNYEAQ (reference sequence). The CDR3 has 13 residues.

Incomplete CDR3 DNA: TGTGCCAGTAGTATAGCGCTCGGCTACGAG. Translating it yields CASSIALGYE. The entire CDR3 protein is CASSIALGYEQYF. The chain combines TRBV19 with TRBJ2-7; D is unresolved. The read ends 3 residues before the CDR3 terminus; that terminus is restored from the germline J gene. CDR1 LNHDA and CDR2 SQIVND come from the germline V gene (reference sequence). The CDR3 contains 13 residues. Between the trimmed V and J ends, which lost 1 base and 3 bases, there was a span of 7 bases.

The part of the CDR3 DNA that was read is TGCGCCAGCAGTGAGTCGGAGACGGGGGAGACC. Its translation: CASSESETGET. The CDR3 reads in full as CASSESETGETQYF. The chain employs TRBV10-1 and TRBJ2-5; the D gene is possibly TRBD2 (5 bases). Read sequence stops 3 residues before the CDR3 end, and the germline J gene provides the missing end. This CDR3 is 14 amino acids long. V was clipped by 0 bases and J by 5 bases, with 10 bases between them. Germline V gives CDR1 WNHNN, CDR2 SYGVQD (reference sequence).